This T cell receptor beta chain was sequenced during a study of PD-1 blockade in classical Hodgkin lymphoma. As for the study in general: A 3 mg/kg intravenous dose of nivolumab was received by patients every 2 weeks.

Relapses following autologous stem cell transplantation were seen in all patients, with brentuximab vedotin exposure varying. Overall study findings and caveats: Patients who responded completely had about the same baseline diversity as newly diagnosed patients. Before treatment, TCR diversity in newly diagnosed patients was reportedly lower than in healthy donors.

Concerning this clone: Its antigen remains unidentified.

Produced via immunoSEQ multiplex PCR; TCRdb's table is partial and in-frame only. The data hold 80,000 to 100,000 clones, with more than 80% observed a single time. The CDR3 covers 13 residues. Germline V gene sequence: CDR1 SGHRS, CDR2 YFSETQ. Between the trimmed V and J ends, which lost 1 base and 5 bases, there was a span of 9 bases. The chain uses TRBV5-1 and TRBJ2-5; D is tentatively TRBD1 or TRBD2 (5 bases each). This receptor was identified in a human donor with classical Hodgkin lymphoma. This sample comprised peripheral blood mononuclear cells (PBMCs), obtained before the second cycle of nivolumab. CDR3 coding DNA: TGCGCCAGCAGCTTGTTGGGGGACGAGACCCAGTACTTC. It codes for CASSLLGDETQYF. The variable domain in full, completed from reference TRBV5-1 and TRBJ2-5, reads KAGVTQTPRYLIKTRGQQVTLSCSPISGHRSVSWYQQTPGQGLQFLFEYFSETQRNKGNFPGRFSGRQFSNSRSEMNVSTLELGDSALYLCASSLLGDETQYFGPGTRLLVL.